This TCR beta chain was sequenced for a study of blood T cell repertoires in COVID-19. Data came from immunoSEQ multiplex PCR; TCRdb stores just in-frame clones and leaves some out. The repertoire holds around 250,000 clones, with just over 85% as singletons. From germline, CDR1 is SEHNR and CDR2 FQNEAQ (reference sequence). The CDR3 consists of 16 residues. The V gene end was trimmed by 3 bases and the J gene end by 2 bases; junction bases not matched to a gene: 8. The sequencing input was PBMCs or T cells enriched from blood (not recorded which). This TCR derives from a man younger than 35 who had recovered from COVID-19. The chain has TRBV7-9 and TRBJ2-5; 8 nucleotides align to TRBD2. In nucleotides, the CDR3 is TGTGCCAGCAGCTTTCCTAGCGGGCTCGAACAAGAGACCCAGTACTTC. Protein product: CASSFPSGLEQETQYF.